The entry below gives a single TCR beta chain sequence along with its context. Its cognate antigen is unknown. Data came from immunoSEQ multiplex PCR; TCRdb stores just in-frame clones and leaves some out. This table holds more than 300,000 clones, about 82% found once. This record comes from a study of Ad26.COV2.S vaccination and SARS-CoV-2 variants. Overall study: Donor got 5x10^10 or 1x10^11 viral particles of Ad26.COV2.S.

The CDR3 has 14 residues. V lost 4 bases and J lost 6, with 15 bases in between. Per germline, CDR1 SEHNR and CDR2 FQNEAQ (reference sequence). Treatment defined: some 19 received Ad26.COV2.S at low or high dose, single or two shots; 5 received placebo; per-sample allocation not given. All samples were drawn on day 63, counting from the first vaccine or placebo injection. The shot given was an Ad26 vector that makes Wuhan-strain SARS-CoV-2 spike. Findings of the study overall: Vaccine and placebo recipients had comparable breadth of non-spike TCRs.

This specimen was peripheral blood, taken in a trial of Ad26.COV2.S vaccine versus placebo. The sequence was obtained from a person aged 18-65 years who received the Ad26.COV2.S COVID-19 vaccine or a placebo. The rearrangement uses TRBV7-9 and TRBJ1-1; TRBD1 might be the D (6 bases). CDR3 residues: CASSSRRGSPEAFF. Written as DNA, the CDR3 is TGTGCCAGCAGCTCCCGAAGGGGGAGCCCTGAAGCTTTCTTT.